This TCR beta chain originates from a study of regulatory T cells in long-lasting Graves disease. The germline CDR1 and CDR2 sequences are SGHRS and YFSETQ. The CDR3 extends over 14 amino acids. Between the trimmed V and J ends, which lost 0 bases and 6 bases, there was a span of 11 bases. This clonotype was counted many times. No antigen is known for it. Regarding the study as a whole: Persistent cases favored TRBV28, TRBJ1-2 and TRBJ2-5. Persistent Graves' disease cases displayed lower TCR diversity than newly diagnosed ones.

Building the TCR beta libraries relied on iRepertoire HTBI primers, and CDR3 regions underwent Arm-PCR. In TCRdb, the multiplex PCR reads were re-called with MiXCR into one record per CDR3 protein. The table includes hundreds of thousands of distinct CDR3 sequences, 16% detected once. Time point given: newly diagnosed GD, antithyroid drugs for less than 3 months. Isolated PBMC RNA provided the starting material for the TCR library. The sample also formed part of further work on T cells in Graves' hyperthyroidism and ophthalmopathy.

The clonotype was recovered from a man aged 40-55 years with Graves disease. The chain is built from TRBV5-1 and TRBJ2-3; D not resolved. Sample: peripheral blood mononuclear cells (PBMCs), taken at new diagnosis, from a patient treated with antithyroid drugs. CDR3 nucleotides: TGCGCCAGCAGCTTGGCAGGCGAAACTGATACGCAGTATTTT. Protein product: CASSLAGETDTQYF. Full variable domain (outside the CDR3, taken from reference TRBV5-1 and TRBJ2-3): KAGVTQTPRYLIKTRGQQVTLSCSPISGHRSVSWYQQTPGQGLQFLFEYFSETQRNKGNFPGRFSGRQFSNSRSEMNVSTLELGDSALYLCASSLAGETDTQYFGPGTRLTVL.